The next 28 T cell receptor beta chains were all read from a single sample in a study of T-cell memory formation after mild COVID-19. TCRdb recomputed calls from the 5' RACE reads with MiXCR, one row per CDR3 protein. The sample yields under 300,000 distinct CDR3 sequences, approximately 7.6% seen once. Sequenced material: PBMCs or a T cell subset sorted from them (not recorded which). The origin of the receptors is a man aged 18 to 29 who had mild COVID-19 (a few samples of this study predate the infection). Cell type and time point are not known.

As regards this clonotype: One end of the junction is discordant with germline, which a read error may explain. The chain uses TRBV13 and TRBJ2-1, with a tentative D call TRBD1 (5 bases). Per germline, CDR1 PRHDT and CDR2 FYEKMQ (reference sequence). CDR3 size: 15 residues. The CDR3 nucleotides are TGTGCCAGCAGCTTCAGGGATAGGATGCCTAATGAGAAGTTCTTC. Protein sequence: CASSFRDRMPNEKFF.

V is TRBV5-1 and J is TRBJ1-3; D is unresolved. Per germline, CDR1 SGHRS and CDR2 YFSETQ. The CDR3 length is 13 residues. The V gene lost 3 bases and the J gene lost 2 bases, with 6 bases spanning the gap. CDR3 bases: TGCGCCAGCAGCTGGGATCCTGGAAACACCATATATTTT. This codes for CASSWDPGNTIYF.

The J gene is TRBJ2-6, the V gene TRBV6-2 or TRBV6-3, with TRBD1 identical over 8 bases. This CDR3 is 16 amino acids long. The germline gives CDR1 MNHEY, CDR2 SVGEGT. Trimming took 8 bases from V and 0 from J; bases not matched to a gene: 6. In nucleotides, the CDR3 is TGTGCCAGCGAGTACAGGGGGAGCTCTGGGGCCAACGTCCTGACTTTC. It yields the protein CASEYRGSSGANVLTF.

This sequence joins TRBV6-1 and TRBJ2-3, with D possibly being TRBD1 (5 bases). V lost 7 bases and J lost 2, with 19 bases in between. CDR1 and CDR2 (germline): MNHNS, SASEGT. The CDR3 sequence is 16 residues long. DNA for the CDR3: TGTGCCAGCAACAGCCCCGACGACAGCTACACAGATACGCAGTATTTT. Residues: CASNSPDDSYTDTQYF.

This clonotype appeared a few times. The rearrangement joins TRBV12-3 or TRBV12-4 to TRBJ2-2; 8 bases are a match to TRBD2. Trimming cost V 3 bases and J 6 bases; bases outside gene matches: 6. CDR3 size: 15 residues. DNA of the CDR3: TGTGCCAGCAGTTTTGGAACCGGGGGGGCCGGGGAGCTGTTTTTT. This sequence encodes CASSFGTGGAGELFF.

This clonotype has just a few counts. The chain couples TRBV5-1 to TRBJ2-3; tentative D call: TRBD2 (5 bases). Trimming took off 0 bases at V and 2 bases at J, with 10 bases between the two ends. The V gene's germline CDR1 is SGHRS and CDR2 YFSETQ. The CDR3 has 15 amino acids. CDR3 nucleotide sequence: TGCGCCAGCAGCTTGGGGACTGGAATCACAGATACGCAGTATTTT. Encoded protein: CASSLGTGITDTQYF.

The chain links TRBV4-2 to TRBJ1-4, with D hard to call. Germline V lookup: CDR1 LGHNA, CDR2 YNFKEQ. V was shortened by 0 bases and J by 0 bases, with 8 bases between the two germline ends. There are 16 residues in the CDR3. The CDR3 region has the DNA TGTGCCAGCAGCCAAGATTATGCTGCAACTAATGAAAAACTGTTTTTT. It translates to CASSQDYAATNEKLFF.

This clonotype has a handful of counts. V usage is TRBV4-3 and J usage is TRBJ2-1; 8 positions agree with TRBD2. Germline CDR1 reads LGHNA; CDR2 reads YSLEER. The CDR3 totals 14 residues. The trim removed 2 bases at V and 8 bases at J, leaving 5 bases unmatched. CDR3 DNA sequence: TGCGCCAGCAGCCAACGGGGGGGGTCCGATGAGCAGTTCTTC. It translates to CASSQRGGSDEQFF.

There are a few counts of this clonotype. The chain joins TRBV7-9 to TRBJ1-6; D is unresolved. The V end lost 5 bases, the J end lost 8 bases, and 10 bases lay between the germline ends. This CDR3 comprises 13 residues. Germline-derived CDR1 and CDR2 are SEHNR and FQNEAQ (reference sequence). The CDR3, as DNA: TGTGCCAGCAGCACCGGGATTTATTCACCCCTCCACTTT. Translated: CASSTGIYSPLHF. The variable domain in full, with the rest retrieved from reference TRBV7-9 and TRBJ1-6, is DTGVSQNPRHKITKRGQNVTFRCDPISEHNRLYWYRQTLGQGPEFLTYFQNEAQLEKSRLLSDRFSAERPKGSFSTLEIQRTEQGDSAMYLCASSTGIYSPLHFGNGTRLTVT.

This clonotype was observed once. The chain joins TRBV3-1 to TRBJ2-1; TRBD2 matches 14 bases. CDR3 length: 16 amino acids. After removal of 1 base from V and 9 bases from J, the junction contained 5 bases not matched to a gene. The germline gives CDR1 LGHDT, CDR2 YNNKEL (reference sequence). This CDR3 is CASSQGTSGGSVEQFF. The CDR3 DNA is TGTGCCAGCAGCCAAGGGACTAGCGGGGGGTCGGTTGAGCAGTTCTTC.

The chain couples TRBV18 to TRBJ1-6; D gene uncertain. Trimming pared 1 base from V and 7 bases from J, leaving 14 bases between. CDR1 KGHSH and CDR2 LQKENI come from the germline V gene. The CDR3 is 16 amino acids. The CDR3 loop reads CASSPLGGSRNSPLHF. DNA for the CDR3: TGTGCCAGCTCACCACTTGGAGGAAGTCGGAATTCACCCCTCCACTTT.

The table lists this clonotype with a few counts. The V gene is TRBV6-4, the J gene TRBJ1-1, with D uncertain. Germline CDR1 reads MRHNA; CDR2 reads SNTAGT. The CDR3 is made up of 11 amino acids. The V gene lost 4 bases and the J gene lost 8 bases, with 8 bases spanning the gap. The CDR3 sequence: CASSGEAEAFF. CDR3 nucleotides: TGTGCCAGCAGTGGGGAGGCGGAAGCTTTCTTT.

This chain connects TRBV7-2 to TRBJ1-3; the D is unclear. The CDR3 sequence is 14 residues long. Germline CDR1 reads SGHTA; CDR2 reads FQGNSA. V was trimmed by 5 bases and J by 0 bases, leaving 8 bases between them. CDR3 sequence reads: CASSPNHSGNTIYF. The CDR3 coding sequence is TGTGCCAGCAGCCCAAATCACTCTGGAAACACCATATATTTT.

In the case of this clonotype: At one of its ends the junction is not consistent with the germline gene, which may arise from a read error. The V call is TRBV7-2, the J call TRBJ2-2; 8 nucleotides align to TRBD1. This CDR3 contains 14 residues. Germline CDR1 is SGHTA and CDR2 is FQGNSA. The CDR3 spells CGSIRTGRTGELFF. The CDR3 nucleotides read TGTGGCAGCATTCGGACAGGGCGAACCGGGGAGCTGTTTTTT.

The chain couples TRBV7-2 to TRBJ1-2; TRBD1 matches at 12 bases. V lost 7 bases, J lost 3 bases, and 15 bases stayed unmatched. The CDR3 has 18 amino acids. The V gene's germline CDR1 is SGHTA and CDR2 FQGNSA. The chain's CDR3 is CASNRDGHGTGGDYGYTF. As DNA, the CDR3 is TGTGCCAGCAACCGAGATGGTCACGGGACAGGGGGCGACTATGGCTACACCTTC. Variable domain in full (rest from reference TRBV7-2 and TRBJ1-2): GAGVSQSPSNKVTEKGKDVELRCDPISGHTALYWYRQSLGQGLEFLIYFQGNSAPDKSGLPSDRFSAERTGGSVSTLTIQRTQQEDSAVYLCASNRDGHGTGGDYGYTFGSGTRLTVV.

The chain combines TRBV6-5 with TRBJ2-2; 11 bases align to TRBD2. Germline CDR1 is MNHEY and CDR2 is SVGAGI. V trimming: 6 bases; J trimming: 6 bases; junction bases outside the gene matches: 6. This CDR3 has 15 amino acids. The CDR3 DNA follows: TGTGCCAGCAGGGTTAGCGGGGGGGCCCCCGGGGAGCTGTTTTTT. Protein: CASRVSGGAPGELFF.

This clonotype turned up a few times. CDR3 sequence reads: CASSLSGGFVSDTQYF. The CDR3 DNA is TGTGCCAGCAGCTTGTCTGGCGGGTTCGTGTCAGATACGCAGTATTTT. The chain couples TRBV5-5 to TRBJ2-3; tentative D call: TRBD2 (5 bases). CDR3 size: 16 residues. The germline V and J ends were trimmed by 1 base and 4 bases, with 16 bases remaining between them. CDR1 is SGHKS, CDR2 YYEKEE, per germline (reference sequence). Combining the CDR3 with reference TRBV5-5 and TRBJ2-3 gives the whole variable domain DAGVTQSPTHLIKTRGQQVTLRCSPISGHKSVSWYQQVLGQGPQFIFQYYEKEERGRGNFPDRFSARQFPNYSSELNVNALLLGDSALYLCASSLSGGFVSDTQYFGPGTRLTVL.

This rearrangement joins TRBV5-4 to TRBJ1-2; 7 bases match TRBD1. The CDR3 length is 13 residues. Germline CDR1 SGHNT, CDR2 YYREEE (reference sequence). Losses at the gene ends were 1 base for V and 8 bases for J; bases not matched to a gene: 5. In DNA form, the CDR3 reads TGTGCCAGCAGCTTGATAAGACAGGGAGGCTACACCTTC. Encoded protein: CASSLIRQGGYTF.

The sample holds many counts of this clonotype. This rearrangement joins TRBV12-3 or TRBV12-4 to TRBJ2-5; 7 nucleotides align to TRBD1. This CDR3 comprises 13 residues. J gave up 4 bases and V 5 bases, and 4 bases lay outside the gene matches. The CDR3 loop reads CASSRTGAETQYF. CDR3 bases: TGTGCCAGCAGTCGGACAGGAGCAGAGACCCAGTACTTC.

The CDR3 here is CASSFRGRDTEAFF. The CDR3, as DNA: TGTGCCAGCAGCTTTCGTGGCAGGGACACTGAAGCTTTCTTT. The chain combines TRBV7-2 with TRBJ1-1; tentatively, D is TRBD1 (5 bases). Deletions cut 3 bases from V and 3 bases from J, with 11 bases between. The CDR3 is 14 amino acids. The germline CDR1 and CDR2 sequences are SGHTA and FQGNSA.

This clonotype was found a few times. The chain combines TRBV20-1 with TRBJ1-5, with D perhaps TRBD1 (5 bases). Germline CDR1 DFQATT, CDR2 SNEGSKA (reference sequence). This CDR3 comprises 16 residues. The V gene lost 6 bases and the J gene lost 0 bases, with 18 bases spanning the gap. CDR3 amino acids: CSAPLGQIYSNQPQHF. The CDR3 DNA reads as TGCAGTGCCCCCTTGGGGCAGATTTATAGCAATCAGCCCCAGCATTTT.

There are many counts of this clonotype. The V call is TRBV7-3, the J call TRBJ2-1, with 8 bases matching TRBD2. There are 15 residues in the CDR3. Germline V gene sequence: CDR1 SGHTA, CDR2 FQGTGA. V trimming: 5 bases; J trimming: 0 bases; junction bases outside the gene matches: 3. The CDR3 region is CASSPLAGSYNEQFF. The CDR3 nucleotides read TGTGCCAGCAGCCCCCTAGCGGGCTCCTACAATGAGCAGTTCTTC.

The chain uses TRBV4-2 and TRBJ2-1, with 7 bases fitting TRBD1. Germline V CDR1 and CDR2: LGHNA, YNFKEQ. V gave up 5 bases and J gave up 8 bases; unmatched junction bases: 6. The CDR3 consists of 13 residues. CDR3 bases: TGTGCCAGCAGCTTACAGGGGCGCGATGAGCAGTTCTTC. The encoded protein is CASSLQGRDEQFF.

J is TRBJ2-5 and V is TRBV6-5; maybe TRBD2 (7 bases). The CDR3 length is 16 residues. V was trimmed by 0 bases and J by 8 bases, leaving 19 bases between them. In germline, CDR1 is MNHEY, CDR2 SVGAGI. The CDR3 DNA sequence: TGTGCCAGCAGTTACTCGGAGTACGGGGGGCATCGAACCCAGTACTTC. It translates to CASSYSEYGGHRTQYF.

The chain joins TRBV27 to TRBJ2-1, with 14 bases identical to TRBD2. This CDR3 contains 18 residues. Germline CDR1 and CDR2: MNHEY and SMNVEV (reference sequence). Trimming at V came to 6 bases and at J to 12 bases, leaving 19 bases not matched to a gene. CDR3 bases: TGTGCCAGCAGCACCTACGGGACGCAGACTAGCGGGGGGGCCACGCAGTTCTTC. Translating it yields CASSTYGTQTSGGATQFF.

V gene TRBV5-1 combines with J gene TRBJ1-1, with a weak D call TRBD1 (5 bases). Germline V CDR1 and CDR2: SGHRS, YFSETQ. The CDR3 loop spans 13 amino acids. V was clipped by 4 bases and J by 3 bases, with 10 bases between them. In DNA, the CDR3 is TGCGCCAGCAGCATCGCGGGACACACTGAAGCTTTCTTT. Translated, it gives CASSIAGHTEAFF.

The rearrangement links TRBV12-3 or TRBV12-4 to TRBJ1-6; unclear D gene. V was trimmed by 4 bases and J by 7 bases, leaving 8 bases between them. The CDR3 has 13 residues. In DNA form, the CDR3 reads TGTGCCAGCAGTTGGGAGCCGAATTCACCCCTCCACTTT. Encoded protein: CASSWEPNSPLHF.

This clonotype was detected a few times. The gene calls are TRBV12-5 and TRBJ2-6; D may correspond to TRBD1 or TRBD2 (5 bases each). Between the trimmed V and J ends, which lost 6 bases and 12 bases, there was a span of 21 bases. CDR3 length equals 15 residues. Germline CDR1 is LGHNT and CDR2 is FRNRAP. The CDR3: CASGFGLSGPFVLTF. The CDR3 nucleotides are TGTGCTAGTGGCTTCGGCCTTTCGGGACCCTTCGTCCTGACTTTC. Using reference TRBV12-5 and TRBJ2-6 for the parts outside the CDR3, the full variable domain is DARVTQTPRHKVTEMGQEVTMRCQPILGHNTVFWYRQTMMQGLELLAYFRNRAPLDDSGMPKDRFSAEMPDATLATLKIQPSEPRDSAVYFCASGFGLSGPFVLTFGAGSRLTVL.